This T cell receptor beta chain was sequenced in a study of blood T cell repertoires in COVID-19. Study-wide context: Spain, Italy and the United States supplied samples that represented acute and convalescent COVID-19. The analysed material was cDNA or gDNA that came from T cells, B-cell-depleted T cells, or PBMCs.

Methods used by the authors: The assay estimated nucleated cells by amplifying reference gene primers. Profiled with immunoSEQ multiplex PCR; TCRdb holds only in-frame clones, not every one. V and J calls and clone size are as listed in that table; D and trimming were resolved from the DNA. This sample yields under 350,000 clones, of which around 90% are seen a single time; roughly 2.3% belongs to the top ten. J lost 1 base, V lost 0 bases, and 8 bases had no gene match. Germline V lookup: CDR1 LGHDT, CDR2 YNNKEL (reference sequence). The CDR3 loop spans 17 amino acids. The clonotype originates from a man in his fifties or sixties with acute or convalescent COVID-19. The chain couples TRBV3-1 (or the pseudogene TRBV3-2) to TRBJ2-5; 7 bases are shared with TRBD2. Sequenced: peripheral blood. The CDR3 DNA follows: TGTGCCAGCAGCCAAGATTTTCCCCCTAGCGGCCAAGAGACCCAGTACTTC. Translated, it gives CASSQDFPPSGQETQYF.